Listed here is a single TCR beta chain. What it recognizes is unknown. This sample is drawn from a study of CD8 T cells in Susac syndrome. Study-wide points: The study recognized that the number of individuals in its TCR sequencing and HLA analysis was relatively small.

The multiple sclerosis control group was made up of treatment-naive patients with stable or active relapsing-remitting disease. TEMRA cells were enriched by FACS, while CD8+ and CD4+ T cells were obtained through a negative isolation that was performed magnetically. The CDR3 totals 14 residues. Germline V gene sequence: CDR1 MNHEY, CDR2 SMNVEV (reference sequence). The V gene lost 3 bases and the J gene lost 3 bases, with 9 bases spanning the gap. RNA, at about 0.45 to 1 ug, was reverse transcribed with random hexamers. Using its own MiXCR run on the immunoSEQ multiplex PCR reads, TCRdb lists one record per CDR3 protein. The sample lists about 73,000 distinct CDR3 sequences, less than 95% occurring once.

The chain has TRBV27 and TRBJ2-1; D possibly corresponds to TRBD2 (6 bases). Sample: CD8+ T cells from PBMCs. The source of this sequence is a human donor with multiple sclerosis. CDR3 in DNA: TGTGCCAGCAGTTTCGGAGGGATCTACAATGAGCAGTTCTTC. Its translation: CASSFGGIYNEQFF.